This passage covers 14 T cell receptor beta chains from one sample sequenced in a study of blood T cell repertoires in COVID-19 (dated by TCRdb to about 2020). Library preparation used the immunoSEQ multiplex PCR assay. This immuneACCESS table, as held by TCRdb, lists in-frame sequences with V and J called but not all clones. Of the missing ones, under half trace to an unresolved V gene in checked studies; the others have no known cause. This sample gives 200,000 to 250,000 clones in total; 75% to 90% of them show up just once. Of the sample, 3.5% to 5% falls within the top ten clones. The sample consisted of PBMCs or T cells enriched from blood (not recorded which). The source of these receptors is a woman in her 30s who had recovered from COVID-19.

This chain uses TRBV9 with TRBJ1-3, with D possibly being TRBD1 (5 bases). The CDR3 totals 20 residues. Germline V gene data show CDR1 as SGDLS and CDR2 as YYNGEE. V was pared by 0 bases and J by 0 bases, with 22 bases between. The CDR3 loop is CASSVGVGGAEPGSGNTIYF. The CDR3 DNA follows: TGTGCCAGCAGCGTAGGAGTTGGAGGGGCTGAGCCAGGCTCTGGAAACACCATATATTTT.

The V call is TRBV7-2, the J call TRBJ2-7; 9 bases line up with TRBD2. The CDR3 is 18 residues long. V lost 5 bases to trimming and J lost 3 bases; unmatched junction nucleotides: 17. Germline V gives CDR1 SGHTA, CDR2 FQGNSA. CDR3 nucleotides: TGTGCCAGCAGCCTCGGGATAGCGGGAGCGCGAATGAACTACGAGCAGTACTTC. Its protein product is CASSLGIAGARMNYEQYF. Full variable domain (missing parts from reference TRBV7-2 and TRBJ2-7): GAGVSQSPSNKVTEKGKDVELRCDPISGHTALYWYRQSLGQGLEFLIYFQGNSAPDKSGLPSDRFSAERTGGSVSTLTIQRTQQEDSAVYLCASSLGIAGARMNYEQYFGPGTRLTVT.

This clone appeared a single time. The chain employs TRBV24-1 and TRBJ1-5; the D is unclear. Germline loops: CDR1 KGHDR, CDR2 SFDVKD. Trimming removed 6 bases at V and 5 bases at J, with 10 bases between. This CDR3 is built from 13 residues. The CDR3 DNA reads TGTGCCACCAGTTCCGGGGATTATCAGCCCCAGCATTTT. It is translated as CATSSGDYQPQHF.

The V and J genes are TRBV7-2 and TRBJ1-1, with 7 bases matching TRBD1. This CDR3 contains 18 residues. Losses at the gene ends were 3 bases for V and 4 bases for J; bases not matched to a gene: 17. The V gene's germline CDR1 is SGHTA and CDR2 FQGNSA. The chain's CDR3 is CASSLRGWVRGSSTEAFF. As DNA, the CDR3 is TGTGCCAGCAGCTTGCGGGGATGGGTCAGGGGGTCTTCCACTGAAGCTTTCTTT.

The chain links TRBV29-1 to TRBJ1-1; D not certain. V shed 4 bases and J shed 4 bases, with 13 bases lying between them. The CDR3 runs to 13 residues. Germline V gene data show CDR1 as SQVTM and CDR2 as ANQGSEA. CDR3 in amino acids: CSVAAGQSTEAFF. CDR3 DNA sequence: TGCAGCGTTGCAGCTGGGCAATCCACTGAAGCTTTCTTT.

The chain employs TRBV3-1 (or the pseudogene TRBV3-2) and TRBJ1-1; a weak D match, TRBD1 (5 bases). The CDR3 covers 14 residues. The germline V gene has CDR1 LGHDT and CDR2 YNNKEL (reference sequence). Trimming stripped 2 bases from V and 3 bases from J, with 10 bases between. DNA for the CDR3: TGTGCCAGCAGCCAATCGGGGGGTTACACTGAAGCTTTCTTT. It encodes CASSQSGGYTEAFF.

The V gene is TRBV25-1, the J gene TRBJ1-1, with D possibly TRBD1 on 5 matching bases. The germline CDR1 and CDR2 sequences are MGHDK and SYGVNS. CDR3 size: 13 residues. Trimming pared 4 bases from V and 3 bases from J, leaving 9 bases between. The CDR3 sequence: CASSAGGHTEAFF. As DNA, the CDR3 is TGTGCCAGCAGTGCCGGGGGACACACTGAAGCTTTCTTT. The full variable domain, its missing parts supplied by reference TRBV25-1 and TRBJ1-1, is EADIYQTPRYLVIGTGKKITLECSQTMGHDKMYWYQQDPGMELHLIHYSYGVNSTEKGDLSSESTVSRIRTEHFPLTLESARPSHTSQYLCASSAGGHTEAFFGQGTRLTVV.

The CDR3 here is CAWSMSGNQPQHF. The CDR3 coding sequence is TGTGCCTGGAGTATGTCAGGGAATCAGCCCCAGCATTTT. J is TRBJ1-5 and V is TRBV30; D might be TRBD1 (5 bases). Germline CDR1 reads GTSNPN; CDR2 reads SVGIG (reference sequence). This CDR3 has 13 residues. V dropped 2 bases and J dropped 4 bases, with 9 bases sitting between them.

V and J are TRBV6-2 or TRBV6-3 and TRBJ1-4; D perhaps matches TRBD1 (6 bases). The CDR3 contains 14 residues. Germline CDR1 MNHEY, CDR2 SVGEGT. Deletions cut 4 bases from V and 5 bases from J, with 11 bases between. The CDR3 coding sequence is TGTGCCAGCAGTTTCGGACAGATGAATGAAAAACTGTTTTTT. Its protein product is CASSFGQMNEKLFF.

The chain joins TRBV7-8 to TRBJ2-1, with D maybe TRBD1 (6 bases). CDR1 is SGHVS and CDR2 is FQNEAQ in the germline V gene. This CDR3 comprises 15 residues. V gave up 5 bases and J gave up 3 bases, with 14 bases separating them. CDR3 sequence: CASSTGWGHYNEQFF. The CDR3 nucleotides read TGTGCCAGCAGCACCGGGTGGGGACACTACAATGAGCAGTTCTTC. Full variable domain (outside the CDR3, taken from reference TRBV7-8 and TRBJ2-1): GAGVSQSPRYKVAKRGQDVALRCDPISGHVSLFWYQQALGQGPEFLTYFQNEAQLDKSGLPSDRFFAERPEGSVSTLKIQRTQQEDSAVYLCASSTGWGHYNEQFFGPGTRLTVL.

The V gene is TRBV28, the J gene TRBJ2-7; 8 nucleotides align to TRBD1. V gave up 7 bases and J gave up 2 bases; unmatched junction bases: 16. The CDR3 contains 17 residues. Germline CDR1 reads MDHEN; CDR2 reads SYDVKM. The CDR3 protein is CASTFPVGDRGTYEQYF. CDR3 bases: TGTGCCAGCACCTTCCCGGTGGGAGACAGGGGTACCTACGAGCAGTACTTC.

The gene calls are TRBV11-2 and TRBJ2-2; 7 bases map to TRBD1. CDR1 and CDR2 (germline): SGHAT, FQNNGV. The CDR3 spans 14 residues. The junction had 5 bases not matched to a gene; V was cut back by 6 bases and J by 4 bases. In nucleotides, the CDR3 is TGTGCCAGCAGTTCCTACAGGGGCACCGGGGAGCTGTTTTTT. This encodes CASSSYRGTGELFF. Supplemented by reference TRBV11-2 and TRBJ2-2, the full variable domain reads EAGVAQSPRYKIIEKRQSVAFWCNPISGHATLYWYQQILGQGPKLLIQFQNNGVVDDSQLPKDRFSAERLKGVDSTLKIQPAKLEDSAVYLCASSSYRGTGELFFGEGSRLTVL.

This clone was seen only a few times. The chain joins TRBV5-6 to TRBJ2-2; possible D gene TRBD1, 7 bases. Trimming left V 3 bases short and J 7 bases short, with 10 bases between. There are 13 residues in the CDR3. Germline CDR1 and CDR2: SGHDT and YYEEEE. DNA for the CDR3: TGTGCCAGCAGCTCAGGGGGGCTCGGGGAGCTGTTTTTT. Translated, it gives CASSSGGLGELFF.

The chain carries TRBV18 and TRBJ1-4; unclear D gene. V dropped 1 base and J dropped 0 bases, with 6 bases sitting between them. There are 15 residues in the CDR3. Germline V gives CDR1 KGHSH, CDR2 LQKENI. The CDR3 nucleotides read TGTGCCAGCTCACCACGCCCGGCAACTAATGAAAAACTGTTTTTT. This sequence encodes CASSPRPATNEKLFF.